The 25 T cell receptor beta chains given below trace back to one sample, sequenced in a study of cytomegalovirus exposure and HLA in healthy donors. The study ran its PCR with 60 Vbeta and 13 Jbeta primers. Clones were read by immunoSEQ multiplex PCR, and TCRdb kept only the in-frame ones, dropping some. The table lists about 94,000 clones, around 84% of them singletons, with 10% in the top ten. The sample consisted of PBMCs. These receptor sequences come from a human donor in good health.

The rearrangement links TRBV27 to TRBJ2-3; 10 nucleotides match TRBD2. The CDR3 covers 16 residues. Unmatched junction bases numbered 11, after V lost 5 bases and J lost 6 bases. CDR1 is MNHEY, CDR2 SMNVEV, per germline (reference sequence). CDR3 nucleotides: TGTGCCAGCAGTACCTTAGCGGGAGGTCTTTTGGATACGCAGTATTTT. Translated, it gives CASSTLAGGLLDTQYF.

This clone appeared a single time. The CDR3 DNA reads TGTGCCAGCAGCTTACCACAGGGCGAGGACACTGAAGCTTTCTTT. This sequence encodes CASSLPQGEDTEAFF. The V and J genes are TRBV7-9 and TRBJ1-1; the D gene is possibly TRBD1 (6 bases). The CDR3 extends over 15 amino acids. Germline values: CDR1 SEHNR, CDR2 FQNEAQ (reference sequence). V was cut by 2 bases and J by 3 bases, with 13 bases left in between.

The rearrangement joins TRBV7-2 to TRBJ2-1, with TRBD1 matching 7 bases. CDR3 length equals 13 residues. The germline gives CDR1 SGHTA, CDR2 FQGNSA. With 6 bases clipped from V and 6 bases from J, the junction kept 5 bases outside the gene matches. The CDR3 sequence: CASRSQGSNEQFF. CDR3 DNA: TGTGCCAGCAGATCACAGGGGTCCAATGAGCAGTTCTTC.

The V gene is TRBV7-9, the J gene TRBJ2-7, with 7 bases identical to TRBD1. The J segment lost 2 bases and the V segment lost 6 bases, leaving 7 bases of the junction unmatched. This CDR3 is built from 14 residues. Germline CDR1 is SEHNR and CDR2 is FQNEAQ (reference sequence). CDR3 nucleotide sequence: TGTGCCAGCAGTTTGGACAGGTCCCCCTACGAGCAGTACTTC. Its translation is CASSLDRSPYEQYF.

Comments on this clone: Other DNA sequences within the sample encode an identical CDR3. The J gene is TRBJ1-5, the V gene TRBV9, with 9 bases lining up with TRBD1. The CDR3 extends over 14 amino acids. V shed 3 bases, J shed 6 bases, and the junction held 4 bases outside the gene matches. From germline, CDR1 is SGDLS and CDR2 YYNGEE. CDR3 in amino acids: CASSGTGGRQPQHF. CDR3 coding DNA: TGTGCCAGCAGCGGAACAGGGGGCCGTCAGCCCCAGCATTTT.

The chain uses TRBV7-2 and TRBJ2-5; TRBD2 matches at 8 bases. Trimming cost V 5 bases and J 2 bases; bases outside gene matches: 7. This CDR3 is 15 amino acids long. Looked up from germline, CDR1 is SGHTA and CDR2 is FQGNSA. CDR3 bases: TGTGCCAGCAGCCTCGGGGGGACTAGACAAGAGACCCAGTACTTC. It translates to CASSLGGTRQETQYF.

The gene calls are TRBV7-3 and TRBJ1-1; D unresolved. CDR1 SGHTA and CDR2 FQGTGA come from the germline V gene. The CDR3 loop spans 13 amino acids. Trimming stripped 1 base from V and 1 base from J, with 4 bases between. The CDR3 here is CASSLIWNTEAFF. Here the CDR3 DNA reads TGTGCCAGCAGCTTAATATGGAACACTGAAGCTTTCTTT.

About this clone itself: The same CDR3 can be traced to other DNA sequences in this sample. The chain links TRBV10-3 to TRBJ2-7; 8 nucleotides match TRBD2. Germline V lookup: CDR1 ENHRY, CDR2 SYGVKD. CDR3 size: 16 residues. V lost 3 bases, J lost 9 bases, and 16 bases stayed unmatched. Here the CDR3 DNA reads TGTGCCATCAGTGACTCCTCCGGGACTAGTCCCCCGGGGCAGTACTTC. This encodes CAISDSSGTSPPGQYF.

For this clone: Mismatch with germline at one junction end may stem from a read error. The chain is built from TRBV7-9 and TRBJ2-2; 8 bases align to TRBD1. CDR1 is SEHNR, CDR2 FQNEAQ, per germline (reference sequence). CDR3 length equals 16 residues. The DNA for the CDR3 is TGTGCCAGCAGCTTAACGGGACAGGCCAACACCGGGGAGGTGTTTTTT. This sequence encodes CASSLTGQANTGEVFF.

The V and J genes are TRBV7-2 and TRBJ1-1; 8 bases agree with TRBD1. The V gene's germline CDR1 is SGHTA and CDR2 FQGNSA. The junction had 1 base not matched to a gene; V was cut back by 0 bases and J by 4 bases. The CDR3 runs 14 residues. CDR3 residues: CASSLARGRTEAFF. The CDR3 DNA reads as TGTGCCAGCAGCTTAGCCAGGGGGCGCACTGAAGCTTTCTTT.

The CDR3 is CASSLTTSGRGVSYNEQFF. CDR3 nucleotide sequence: TGTGCCAGCAGCTTGACAACTAGCGGGAGGGGAGTGTCCTACAATGAGCAGTTCTTC. The chain couples TRBV5-5 to TRBJ2-1; 13 bases map to TRBD2. Germline loops: CDR1 SGHKS, CDR2 YYEKEE (reference sequence). The CDR3 spans 19 residues. V dropped 1 base and J dropped 1; count of bases not matched to a gene: 8.

This rearrangement joins TRBV5-6 to TRBJ2-5, with D perhaps TRBD1 (6 bases). V shed 4 bases and J shed 1 base, with 17 bases lying between them. This CDR3 contains 16 residues. Germline V lookup: CDR1 SGHDT, CDR2 YYEEEE. The CDR3 loop is CASSPFTGQSQETQYF. The CDR3 DNA sequence: TGTGCCAGCAGCCCCTTCACCGGACAGTCCCAAGAGACCCAGTACTTC.

The chain recombines TRBV11-2 with TRBJ2-5; D might be TRBD1 (6 bases). The DNA matches TRBJ2-7 better at its end, which makes the J call doubtful. Germline assignment: CDR1 SGHAT and CDR2 FQNNGV. The CDR3 runs to 13 residues. CDR3 sequence: CASSIGQSYEQYF. Written as DNA, the CDR3 is TGTGCCAGCAGCATCGGACAGTCCTACGAGCAGTACTTC.

The gene calls are TRBV10-1 and TRBJ1-2; D possibly corresponds to TRBD1 (6 bases). This CDR3 contains 13 residues. V dropped 6 bases and J dropped 8 bases, with 16 bases sitting between them. Germline assignment: CDR1 WNHNN and CDR2 SYGVQD (reference sequence). CDR3 DNA sequence: TGCGCCAGCAGCCTTGACAGGTCTGGGGGCTACACCTTC. This encodes CASSLDRSGGYTF.

The chain joins TRBV5-4 to TRBJ1-1, with unresolved D. The V end was cut by 5 bases, the J end by 0 bases, with 8 bases between. CDR1 is SGHNT and CDR2 is YYREEE in the germline V gene (reference sequence). The CDR3 spans 13 residues. The CDR3 bases are TGTGCCAGCAGAAACAGCATGAACACTGAAGCTTTCTTT. Translation gives CASRNSMNTEAFF.

The sample holds one count of this clone. In nucleotides, the CDR3 is TGCAGCTTCACCCCTGTGGGGGGATCCGCAGGGACCCAGTACTTC. This encodes CSFTPVGGSAGTQYF. The V call is TRBV29-1, the J call TRBJ2-5; D possibly corresponds to TRBD2 (6 bases). The V gene's germline CDR1 is SQVTM and CDR2 ANQGSEA. This CDR3 is built from 15 residues. Trimming cost V 8 bases and J 7 bases, with 26 bases left between them.

V is TRBV5-4 and J is TRBJ1-3, with D possibly matching TRBD1 (5 bases). Germline CDR1 SGHNT, CDR2 YYREEE (reference sequence). The V gene lost 6 bases and the J gene lost 2 bases, with 12 bases spanning the gap. This CDR3 comprises 14 residues. The CDR3: CASTKTEAGNTIYF. CDR3 nucleotides: TGTGCCAGCACCAAGACAGAGGCTGGAAACACCATATATTTT.

The chain has TRBV28 and TRBJ2-3; 10 nucleotides agree with TRBD2. The CDR3 length is 15 residues. Germline CDR1 reads MDHEN; CDR2 reads SYDVKM. V was clipped by 3 bases and J by 4 bases; unmatched bases: 4. The CDR3 DNA sequence: TGTGCCAGCAGTTTGCCGCTAGCGGGGGCAGATACGCAGTATTTT. Translation: CASSLPLAGADTQYF.

V and J are TRBV7-6 and TRBJ2-5; TRBD2 matches 8 bases. Germline CDR1 is SGHVS and CDR2 is FNYEAQ. Losses at the gene ends were 3 bases for V and 5 bases for J; bases not matched to a gene: 11. The CDR3 is made up of 16 amino acids. Written as DNA, the CDR3 is TGTGCCAGCAGCTTGGGACTAGAGGGGGGTTGGGAGACCCAGTACTTC. Translated, it gives CASSLGLEGGWETQYF.

The chain recombines TRBV12-5 with TRBJ2-1; D may be TRBD2 (5 bases). CDR3 size: 13 residues. V gave up 1 base and J gave up 12 bases, with 13 bases separating them. Germline assignment: CDR1 LGHNT and CDR2 FRNRAP. The chain's CDR3 is CASGLDRASMQFF. The CDR3 region has the DNA TGTGCTAGTGGTTTGGATCGGGCTAGCATGCAGTTCTTC.

The V gene is TRBV18, the J gene TRBJ2-7; 9 nucleotides match TRBD1. With V trimmed by 5 bases and J by 1 base, 6 bases remained unmatched. Germline loops: CDR1 KGHSH, CDR2 LQKENI. The CDR3 runs 15 residues. The CDR3 DNA follows: TGTGCCAGCTCATCTACCGGGACAGGGTCCTACGAGCAGTACTTC. Translating it yields CASSSTGTGSYEQYF.

There are a few counts of this clone. V gene TRBV28 combines with J gene TRBJ2-7; the D gene is possibly TRBD1 (5 bases). V was shortened by 2 bases and J by 2 bases, with 16 bases between the two germline ends. Looked up from germline, CDR1 is MDHEN and CDR2 is SYDVKM. The length of the CDR3 is 16 residues. The CDR3 nucleotides read TGTGCCAGCAGTTTAGTACAGGTGATTCCCCCCTACGAGCAGTACTTC. Protein product: CASSLVQVIPPYEQYF. Using reference TRBV28 and TRBJ2-7 for the parts outside the CDR3, the full variable domain is DVKVTQSSRYLVKRTGEKVFLECVQDMDHENMFWYRQDPGLGLRLIYFSYDVKMKEKGDIPEGYSVSREKKERFSLILESASTNQTSMYLCASSLVQVIPPYEQYFGPGTRLTVT.

The rearrangement joins TRBV11-2 to TRBJ2-7; maybe TRBD1 (6 bases). The V gene's germline CDR1 is SGHAT and CDR2 FQNNGV. V was shortened by 6 bases and J by 2 bases, with 23 bases between the two germline ends. CDR3 length: 17 residues. CDR3: CASRRILPGTRTYEQYF. For the CDR3, the DNA is TGTGCCAGCAGGCGGATATTACCCGGGACACGAACCTACGAGCAGTACTTC. The full variable domain, with the rest looked up from reference TRBV11-2 and TRBJ2-7, is EAGVAQSPRYKIIEKRQSVAFWCNPISGHATLYWYQQILGQGPKLLIQFQNNGVVDDSQLPKDRFSAERLKGVDSTLKIQPAKLEDSAVYLCASRRILPGTRTYEQYFGPGTRLTVT.

This clone has only a few counts. The rearrangement links TRBV27 to TRBJ2-2, with 8 bases lining up with TRBD1. The CDR3 consists of 16 residues. Germline V gene data show CDR1 as MNHEY and CDR2 as SMNVEV (reference sequence). The J segment lost 4 bases and the V segment lost 4 bases, leaving 8 bases of the junction unmatched. CDR3 protein: CASSSGRGLSTGELFF. The CDR3 nucleotides are TGTGCCAGCAGTTCGGGCAGGGGGCTGTCCACCGGGGAGCTGTTTTTT.

On this clone: The same CDR3 is also encoded by other DNA sequences in this sample. The V and J genes are TRBV28 and TRBJ2-2, with 9 nucleotides matching TRBD2. This CDR3 region has 16 residues. The V gene end was trimmed by 2 bases and the J gene end by 4 bases; junction bases not matched to a gene: 5. Germline V gene data show CDR1 as MDHEN and CDR2 as SYDVKM. The CDR3 DNA is TGTGCCAGCAGTTTACAGGGACTAGCCCCCACCGGGGAGCTGTTTTTT. Its translation is CASSLQGLAPTGELFF.